This entry lists 8 T cell receptor beta chains sequenced from one sample in a study of blood T cell repertoires in COVID-19 (dated by TCRdb to 2019 to 2021). The library was made by the immunoSEQ multiplex PCR assay. TCRdb re-hosts the immuneACCESS table, in-frame sequences only. Its copies lack some clones; in the studies checked, an unresolved V gene accounts for under half of them, and the cause for the rest is not known. For this sample the table gives hundreds of thousands of clones, of which approximately 90% were detected only once. The top ten clonotypes cover roughly 3.4% of the sample. Sequencing was done on a sample of peripheral blood. The receptors stem from a woman under 30 who had recovered from COVID-19.

The genes are TRBV27 and TRBJ1-2, with D possibly TRBD1 on 6 matching bases. Germline values: CDR1 MNHEY, CDR2 SMNVEV (reference sequence). The V and J ends lost 4 bases and 7 bases respectively, with 16 bases between them. There are 14 residues in the CDR3. The CDR3 region has the DNA TGTGCCAGCAGTTCGCTTAATTACAGGGCTGGCTACACCTTC. Translating it yields CASSSLNYRAGYTF.

In DNA form, the CDR3 reads TGTGCCAGCAGTTCCTCCGGGACTAGCGGGAGACATGAGCAGTTCTTC. Amino acid sequence: CASSSSGTSGRHEQFF. This rearrangement joins TRBV6-2 or TRBV6-3 to TRBJ2-1; 14 bases map to TRBD2. The trim removed 4 bases at V and 8 bases at J, leaving 7 bases unmatched. The CDR3 loop spans 16 amino acids. Germline assignment: CDR1 MNHEY and CDR2 SVGEGT.

The V and J genes are TRBV7-9 and TRBJ1-4; weak D call: TRBD1 (6 bases). The CDR3 runs to 15 residues. V was pared by 5 bases and J by 3 bases, with 13 bases between. In germline, CDR1 is SEHNR, CDR2 FQNEAQ (reference sequence). The CDR3 protein is CASSRPGGSNEKLFF. The CDR3 DNA reads as TGTGCCAGCAGCCGACCGGGGGGCTCTAATGAAAAACTGTTTTTT.

The rearrangement uses TRBV6-2 or TRBV6-3 and TRBJ2-1; 7 nucleotides line up with TRBD2. The CDR3 is 14 residues long. In germline, CDR1 is MNHEY, CDR2 SVGEGT. V dropped 5 bases and J dropped 0; count of bases not matched to a gene: 1. The CDR3 sequence: CASSTGGSYNEQFF. The CDR3 bases are TGTGCCAGCAGTACGGGAGGCTCCTACAATGAGCAGTTCTTC.

CDR3 in amino acids: CASSSFQNGYTF. For the CDR3, the DNA is TGTGCCAGCAGCTCATTCCAAAATGGCTACACCTTC. The chain couples TRBV11-2 to TRBJ1-2; D gene unclear. The germline V gene has CDR1 SGHAT and CDR2 FQNNGV. Trimming pared 4 bases from V and 6 bases from J, leaving 9 bases between. CDR3 size: 12 residues.

The CDR3 coding sequence is TGTGCCAGCAGCCAAGATTCGGGCTATGGCTACACCTTC. Translation gives CASSQDSGYGYTF. V is TRBV14 and J is TRBJ1-2; D call uncertain. Trimming cost V 0 bases and J 4 bases, with 6 bases left between them. Germline CDR1 is SGHDN and CDR2 is FVKESK. This CDR3 is 13 amino acids long.

This sequence joins TRBV11-2 and TRBJ2-1, with D perhaps TRBD2 (5 bases). The germline V gene has CDR1 SGHAT and CDR2 FQNNGV. V lost 7 bases to trimming and J lost 1 base, with 11 bases between them. The CDR3 is 14 amino acids. CDR3 in amino acids: CASTLGRSYNEQFF. CDR3 DNA sequence: TGTGCCAGCACCCTAGGGAGATCCTACAATGAGCAGTTCTTC. The full variable domain, with the rest looked up from reference TRBV11-2 and TRBJ2-1, is EAGVAQSPRYKIIEKRQSVAFWCNPISGHATLYWYQQILGQGPKLLIQFQNNGVVDDSQLPKDRFSAERLKGVDSTLKIQPAKLEDSAVYLCASTLGRSYNEQFFGPGTRLTVL.

The rearrangement links TRBV7-2 to TRBJ1-6; D is unclear. CDR1 is SGHTA, CDR2 FQGNSA, per germline. The CDR3 runs to 13 residues. V gave up 4 bases and J gave up 5 bases, with 6 bases separating them. CDR3 amino acids: CASSYENNSPLHF. As DNA, the CDR3 is TGTGCCAGCAGCTACGAGAATAATTCACCCCTCCACTTT.